A selection of T cell receptor beta chains follows, all from one sample in a study of T cells in Graves' hyperthyroidism and ophthalmopathy. One entry per CDR3 protein, called by TCRdb with MiXCR from the multiplex PCR reads. The sample records hundreds of thousands of distinct CDR3 sequences, around 39% being singletons. Source material: blood. The receptors originated from a man aged 18 to 35 with Graves' hyperthyroidism. The CDR3 runs from the conserved cysteine through the conserved F or W. D genes are given only for firm matches. A clone size is listed for some rows: how often the clone was seen (once, few, many), or a class if it is expanded.

CDR3nt | CDR3aa | d_gene | j_gene | abundance | v_gene
TGTGCCAGCGGGGTCGGGCGGGGATCCTACGAGCAGTACTTC | CASGVGRGSYEQYF | - | TRBJ2-7 | few | TRBV7-2
TGTGCCAGCAGTCCCCTAGGTTTC | CASSPLGF | - | TRBJ1-2 | - | TRBV12-3/TRBV12-4
TGCAGCGTTGGGGGGGGGGCCTCCTACGAGCAGTACTTC | CSVGGGASYEQYF | - | TRBJ2-7 | many | TRBV29-1
TGTGCCAGCAGATCGACTAGCGGGGGCCTCTGG | CASRSTSGGLW | - | TRBJ1-1 | - | TRBV2
TGCAGTGCGAGGCCACTAGCGGGAGTTGGGGAGACCCAGTACTTC | CSARPLAGVGETQYF | TRBD2 | TRBJ2-5 | - | TRBV20-1
TGTGCCAGCAGACCCGGGACAGGGGATACTAGCAATCAGCCCCAGCATTTT | CASRPGTGDTSNQPQHF | TRBD1 | TRBJ1-5 | - | TRBV10-3
TGTGCCAGCAGCTTAGAGCCCCTTGACGGGATCGAGCAGTACTTC | CASSLEPLDGIEQYF | - | TRBJ2-7 | few | TRBV7-9
TGCGCCAGCAGCCAAGTGAGGGGGACCGCGAACACTGAAGCTTTCTTT | CASSQVRGTANTEAFF | - | TRBJ1-1 | - | TRBV10-2
TGTGCCAGCAGCTTAGCTAGCGGGGGGTTGGACGAGCAGTACTTC | CASSLASGGLDEQYF | TRBD2 | TRBJ2-7 | - | TRBV7-6
TGTGCCAGCAGCTTAGCAGACAGGGGGCAAAATGAAGCTTTCTTT | CASSLADRGQNEAFF | TRBD1 | TRBJ1-1 | few | TRBV7-8
TGCAGCGTGCCCGACAGCTCTGGAAACACCATATATTTT | CSVPDSSGNTIYF | - | TRBJ1-3 | many | TRBV29-1
TGTGCCAGCAACTCCCTAAAAGGGCAATTCGGGGAGCTGTTTTTT | CASNSLKGQFGELFF | - | TRBJ2-2 | many | TRBV7-6
TGCGCCAGCAGCTTTCCCAGGGGCTCCACATCGAACACTGAAGCTTTCTTT | CASSFPRGSTSNTEAFF | - | TRBJ1-1 | - | TRBV5-1
TGTGCCAGCAGCTTAGCAACTCCGGGGGGGGAGACCCAGTACTTC | CASSLATPGGETQYF | TRBD2 | TRBJ2-5 | many | TRBV7-6
TGTGCCAGCAGTTTAAAGAGGTTGGGCACTGAAGCTTTCTTT | CASSLKRLGTEAFF | - | TRBJ1-1 | - | TRBV12-3/TRBV12-4
TGCGCCAGCAGCGGGACGGTGCAGGGGGTGAACACCGGGGAGCTGTTTTTT | CASSGTVQGVNTGELFF | TRBD1 | TRBJ2-2 | - | TRBV5-1
TGCGCCAGCAGCTTGGGAGGACTACCCTCCTACGAGCAGTACTTC | CASSLGGLPSYEQYF | - | TRBJ2-7 | few | TRBV5-1
TGTGCCAGCAGTTACTCGCTAGCGGGAGGTCCGACCGGGGAGCTGTTTTTT | CASSYSLAGGPTGELFF | TRBD2 | TRBJ2-2 | - | TRBV9
TGTGCCAGCAGCCCCCGGACAGGGAATCCCTACGAGCAGTACTTC | CASSPRTGNPYEQYF | TRBD1 | TRBJ2-7 | - | TRBV19
TGTGCCAGCAGCCCATCTCCTAACACTGAAGCTTTCTTT | CASSPSPNTEAFF | - | TRBJ1-1 | many | TRBV5-6
TGTGCCAGCAGCCTGACTAGCGGGGGAGCTCGGGAGACCCAGTACTTC | CASSLTSGGARETQYF | TRBD2 | TRBJ2-5 | many | TRBV7-3
TGTGCCAGCAGCTCGGGGGAGGGGAGGTTCTTT | CASSSGEGRFF | - | TRBJ1-1 | - | TRBV7-2
TGTGCCACCAGTGTTACGACTTTCCAGCCTTCCTACGAGCAGTACTTC | CATSVTTFQPSYEQYF | - | TRBJ2-7 | many | TRBV24-1
TGTGCCAGCCAACTCGGGATGGGAAATGAAAAACTGTTTTTT | CASQLGMGNEKLFF | - | TRBJ1-4 | - | TRBV6-1
TGTGCCAGCAGCCAAGCCTACATTTATACTGAAGCTTTCTTT | CASSQAYIYTEAFF | - | TRBJ1-1 | - | TRBV9
TGTGCCAGCAGCGTAACCGGGACAGGTTCCTACGAGCAGTACTTC | CASSVTGTGSYEQYF | TRBD1 | TRBJ2-7 | few | TRBV9
TGTGCCAGCAGCTTAGGGGACAAACGTACCAATCCCCAGTACTTC | CASSLGDKRTNPQYF | - | TRBJ2-5 | - | TRBV7-8
TGTGCCAGCAGCTTAACTAGGGTCCAGCATTTT | CASSLTRVQHF | - | TRBJ1-5 | many | TRBV7-9
TGCGCCAGCAGCCGAAGCGGGGGACAGCCCCAGCATTTT | CASSRSGGQPQHF | - | TRBJ1-5 | - | TRBV4-3
TGTGCCAGCAGCTTCGGAGGACAGGCCAATCAGCCCCAGCATTTT | CASSFGGQANQPQHF | TRBD1 | TRBJ1-5 | few | TRBV5-6
TGCAGCGCGGGGGACGAAAAACTGTTTTTT | CSAGDEKLFF | - | TRBJ1-4 | many | TRBV29-1
TGCGCCAGCAGCTTGGAACATCCGAACACCGGGGAGCTGTTTTTT | CASSLEHPNTGELFF | - | TRBJ2-2 | - | TRBV5-1
TGTGCCAGCAGCCCCCCCCGGGGGGGGCAGCAGTACTTC | CASSPPRGGQQYF | TRBD2 | TRBJ2-7 | - | TRBV7-9
TGTGCCAGCAGCCTCGGTCTGGGGCAGGTCTCACCCCTCCACTTT | CASSLGLGQVSPLHF | - | TRBJ1-6 | - | TRBV7-9
TGTGCCAGCAGCTTAGGCCCCGCTGAAGCTTTCTTT | CASSLGPAEAFF | - | TRBJ1-1 | - | TRBV7-2
TGTGCCATCAGTGAAGGCCCGCAGTACTTC | CAISEGPQYF | - | TRBJ2-7 | - | TRBV10-3
TGCGCCAGCAGCCCGGATGGGACAGGGGGTCTCGGGGAGCTGTTTTTT | CASSPDGTGGLGELFF | TRBD1 | TRBJ2-2 | - | TRBV11-1
TGTGCCAGCAGCTTAGTCAGGGTTAATTCACCCCTCCACTTT | CASSLVRVNSPLHF | - | TRBJ1-6 | many | TRBV7-9
TGTGCCAGCAGTGAGTATGGGCCCTACGAGCAGTACTTC | CASSEYGPYEQYF | - | TRBJ2-7 | - | TRBV12-3/TRBV12-4
TGTGCCAGCAGCTTAGCCTACCCTTACAGGGAACGGAACGGCTACACCTTC | CASSLAYPYRERNGYTF | - | TRBJ1-2 | few | TRBV7-2
TGTGCCAGCAGCAAAACAAGAGGGACTGAAGCTTTCTTT | CASSKTRGTEAFF | - | TRBJ1-1 | few | TRBV11-2